In its sample, the clone carrying this T cell receptor (beta chain) was seen many times. This entry comes from a study of T-cell reconstitution after alpha-beta-depleted transplantation in children. CDR1 SGHRS and CDR2 YFSETQ come from the germline V gene. The CDR3 runs to 14 residues. The V end was cut by 4 bases, the J end by 3 bases, with 13 bases between. A library of TCRbeta sequences, prepared with unique molecular identifiers, was generated. MiXCR was run by TCRdb on the PCR reads, yielding one entry per CDR3 protein. The sample has about 460,000 distinct CDR3 sequences; approximately 12% are singletons.

This chain joins TRBV5-1 and TRBJ2-5; TRBD1 might be the D (6 bases). This specimen consisted of PBMCs from the stem cell graft donor, obtained from the stem cell graft. This clonotype originated in a human donor who donated a stem cell graft to a child with combined immunodeficiency. CDR3 residues: CASSGGHQEETQYF. The CDR3 DNA reads TGCGCCAGCAGCGGGGGACACCAAGAAGAGACCCAGTACTTC.